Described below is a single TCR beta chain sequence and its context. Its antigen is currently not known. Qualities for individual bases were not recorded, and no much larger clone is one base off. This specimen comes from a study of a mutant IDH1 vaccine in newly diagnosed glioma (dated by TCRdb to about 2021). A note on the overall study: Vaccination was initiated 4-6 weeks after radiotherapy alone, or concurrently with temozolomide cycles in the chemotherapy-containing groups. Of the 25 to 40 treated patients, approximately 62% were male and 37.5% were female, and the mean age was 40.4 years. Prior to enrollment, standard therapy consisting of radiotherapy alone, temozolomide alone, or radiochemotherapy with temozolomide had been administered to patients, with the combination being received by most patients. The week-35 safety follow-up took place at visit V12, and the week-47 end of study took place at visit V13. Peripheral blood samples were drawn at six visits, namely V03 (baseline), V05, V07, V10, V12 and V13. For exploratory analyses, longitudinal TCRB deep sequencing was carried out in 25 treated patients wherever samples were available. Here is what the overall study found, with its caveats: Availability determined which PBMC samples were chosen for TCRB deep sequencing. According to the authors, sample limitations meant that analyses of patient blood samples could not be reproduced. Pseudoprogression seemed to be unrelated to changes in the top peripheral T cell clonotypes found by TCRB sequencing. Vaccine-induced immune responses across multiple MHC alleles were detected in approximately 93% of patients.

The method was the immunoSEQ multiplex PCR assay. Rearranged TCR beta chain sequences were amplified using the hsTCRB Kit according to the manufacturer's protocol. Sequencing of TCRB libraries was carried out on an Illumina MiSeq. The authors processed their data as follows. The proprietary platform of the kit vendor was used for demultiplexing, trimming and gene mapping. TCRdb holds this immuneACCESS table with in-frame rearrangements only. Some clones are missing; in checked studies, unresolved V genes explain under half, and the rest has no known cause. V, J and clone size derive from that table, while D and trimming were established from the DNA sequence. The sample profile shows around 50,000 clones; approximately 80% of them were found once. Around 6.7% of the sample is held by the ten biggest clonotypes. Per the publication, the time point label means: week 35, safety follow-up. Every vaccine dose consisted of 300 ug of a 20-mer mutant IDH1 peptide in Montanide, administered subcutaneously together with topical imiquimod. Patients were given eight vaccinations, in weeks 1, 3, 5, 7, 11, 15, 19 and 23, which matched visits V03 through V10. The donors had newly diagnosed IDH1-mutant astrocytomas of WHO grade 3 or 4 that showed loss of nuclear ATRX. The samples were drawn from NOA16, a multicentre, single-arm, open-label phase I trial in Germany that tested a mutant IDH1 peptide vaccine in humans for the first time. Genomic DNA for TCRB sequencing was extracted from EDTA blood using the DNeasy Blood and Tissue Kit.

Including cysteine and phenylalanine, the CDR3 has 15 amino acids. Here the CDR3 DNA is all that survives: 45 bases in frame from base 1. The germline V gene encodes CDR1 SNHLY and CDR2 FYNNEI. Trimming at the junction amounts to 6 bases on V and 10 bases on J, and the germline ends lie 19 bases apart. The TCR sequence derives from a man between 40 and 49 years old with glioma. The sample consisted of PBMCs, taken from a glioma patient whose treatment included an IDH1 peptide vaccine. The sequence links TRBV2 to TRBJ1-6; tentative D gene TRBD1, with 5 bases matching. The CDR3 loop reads CASRGDGARGSPLHF. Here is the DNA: TGTGCCAGCAGGGGGGACGGGGCACGGGGGTCACCCCTCCACTTT.